A selection of T cell receptor beta chains follows, all from one sample in a study of shared clonotypes between healthy human individuals. Some clones are missing from TCRdb's copy, which holds only in-frame ones; the method was immunoSEQ multiplex PCR. The table records 97,000 or so clones, approximately 51% of them present only once. Sequencing was done on a sample of PBMCs. The receptors were gathered from a woman in her 40s in good health. Some clones in this sample may be carry-over from other donors' samples. Both conserved end residues are part of each CDR3. Fields, in order: D gene, V gene, clone size, J gene, CDR3 DNA, CDR3 protein. A D gene is named only where the DNA matches it firmly. Clone sizes are given selectively: once, few, many, or a class where the clone is expanded.

D: NA
V: TRBV27
size: NA
J: TRBJ1-1
DNA: TGTGCCAGCAGGACAACACCTACAGGGTACGCTGAAGCTTTCTTT
CDR3: CASRTTPTGYAEAFF

D: NA
V: TRBV2
size: NA
J: TRBJ2-1
DNA: TGTGCCAGCAGTGAAGGAGGCAGTCATTACTACAATGAGCAGTTCTTC
CDR3: CASSEGGSHYYNEQFF

D: TRBD1
V: TRBV19
size: few
J: TRBJ1-3
DNA: TGTGCCAGTAGTTCCACAGGGGGATCGGACACCATATATTTT
CDR3: CASSSTGGSDTIYF

D: TRBD2
V: TRBV2
size: NA
J: TRBJ2-3
DNA: TGTGCCAGCACCTATAGCGGGAGGCCCACAGATACGCAGTATTTT
CDR3: CASTYSGRPTDTQYF

D: TRBD1
V: TRBV2
size: NA
J: TRBJ1-5
DNA: TGTGCCAGCAGCCCCGACAGGGTATCTCAGCCCCAGCATTTT
CDR3: CASSPDRVSQPQHF

D: NA
V: TRBV2
size: NA
J: TRBJ1-2
DNA: TGTGCGGCGGGGGCTTCCAGCTATGGCTACACCTTC
CDR3: CAAGASSYGYTF

D: NA
V: TRBV19
size: many
J: TRBJ2-3
DNA: TGTGCCAGTAGCTACCCCAGCACAGATACGCAGTATTTT
CDR3: CASSYPSTDTQYF

D: NA
V: TRBV4-1
size: NA
J: TRBJ1-2
DNA: TGCGCCAGCAGCCAAGATGTAGGTTCCGGGGTAAACTATGGCTACACCTTC
CDR3: CASSQDVGSGVNYGYTF

D: NA
V: TRBV15
size: NA
J: TRBJ2-7
DNA: TGTGCCACCAGCCTGCCCGGGGCCTACGAGCAGTACTTC
CDR3: CATSLPGAYEQYF

D: TRBD2
V: TRBV14
size: NA
J: TRBJ2-3
DNA: TGTGCCAGCAGCCGCCGGACTAGCGCCTCCACAGATACGCAGTATTTT
CDR3: CASSRRTSASTDTQYF

D: NA
V: TRBV5-1
size: NA
J: TRBJ2-6
DNA: TGCGCCAGCAGCTTACGTGCAGCTGGGGCCAACGTCCTGACTTTC
CDR3: CASSLRAAGANVLTF

D: NA
V: TRBV28
size: NA
J: TRBJ1-4
DNA: TGTGCCAGCGGAGGGGGGTTCGGGGAAAAACTGTTTTTT
CDR3: CASGGGFGEKLFF

D: TRBD1
V: TRBV7-2
size: few
J: TRBJ2-7
DNA: TGTGCTAGCAGCTCGGGACAGGGGTCCTACGAGCAGTACTTC
CDR3: CASSSGQGSYEQYF

D: TRBD2
V: TRBV4-2
size: NA
J: TRBJ2-7
DNA: TGTGCCAGCAGCCTGAGACTAGCGGGAGGTTACTCCTACGAGCAGTACTTC
CDR3: CASSLRLAGGYSYEQYF

D: TRBD1
V: TRBV9
size: many
J: TRBJ1-2
DNA: TGTGCCAGCAGCGAGACCCAGGGGGCAGGCTATGGCTACACCTTC
CDR3: CASSETQGAGYGYTF

D: NA
V: TRBV28
size: NA
J: TRBJ2-3
DNA: TGTGCCAGCAGTCGCGTAGAGGGACTGCCAGATACGCAGTATTTT
CDR3: CASSRVEGLPDTQYF

D: NA
V: TRBV4-1
size: few
J: TRBJ2-4
DNA: TGCGCCAGCAGCCAAATGCACGTGGACATTCAGTACTTC
CDR3: CASSQMHVDIQYF

D: NA
V: TRBV4-2
size: NA
J: TRBJ1-2
DNA: TGTGCCAGCAGCCAAGAGAACAAGTATGGCTACACCTTC
CDR3: CASSQENKYGYTF

D: NA
V: TRBV15
size: NA
J: TRBJ2-5
DNA: TGTGCCACCAGCAGAGAAGTAAACCCACAAGAGACCCAGTACTTC
CDR3: CATSREVNPQETQYF

D: TRBD1
V: TRBV7-6
size: NA
J: TRBJ1-2
DNA: TGTGCCAGCAGCTTAACTTCGACAGGGAGTGGTGGCTACACCTTC
CDR3: CASSLTSTGSGGYTF

D: NA
V: TRBV9
size: few
J: TRBJ2-6
DNA: TGTGCCAGCGGCCGCCGCTCTGGGGCCAACGTCCTGACTTTC
CDR3: CASGRRSGANVLTF

D: NA
V: TRBV10-2
size: NA
J: TRBJ2-7
DNA: TGCGCCAGCAGTGAGTCGCGGCGATCCTACGAGCAGTACTTC
CDR3: CASSESRRSYEQYF

D: NA
V: TRBV6-4
size: many
J: TRBJ1-2
DNA: TGTGCCAGCAGTGACTCAGCAGGGGTTTATGGCTACACCTTC
CDR3: CASSDSAGVYGYTF

D: TRBD2
V: TRBV7-2
size: NA
J: TRBJ2-2
DNA: TGTGCCAGCAGCCGGACTAGCGGGACCGACGGGGAGCTGTTTTTT
CDR3: CASSRTSGTDGELFF

D: NA
V: TRBV4-2
size: NA
J: TRBJ1-5
DNA: TGTGCCAGCAGCCAAGACTGGTTTCAGCCCCAGCATTTT
CDR3: CASSQDWFQPQHF

D: TRBD2
V: TRBV4-3
size: NA
J: TRBJ2-3
DNA: TGCGCCAGCAGCCAAACTAGCGGGAGGGCCTCTGGGAGCACAGATACGCAGTATTTT
CDR3: CASSQTSGRASGSTDTQYF

D: TRBD2
V: TRBV25-1
size: once
J: TRBJ2-2
DNA: TGTGCCAGCAGTGAGGCACTAGCGGGCGCCGGGGAGCTGTTTTTT
CDR3: CASSEALAGAGELFF

D: NA
V: TRBV5-4
size: NA
J: TRBJ2-7
DNA: TGTGCCAGTAGACAGGGAGGGTCCTACGAGCAGTACTTC
CDR3: CASRQGGSYEQYF

D: NA
V: TRBV5-6
size: many
J: TRBJ2-1
DNA: TGTGCCAGCAGGGGAACAGGGAGCAATGAGCAGTTCTTC
CDR3: CASRGTGSNEQFF

D: NA
V: TRBV7-9
size: few
J: TRBJ2-1
DNA: TGTGCCAGCAGCCCCCCTTCCGGCAACAATGAGCAGTTCTTC
CDR3: CASSPPSGNNEQFF

D: TRBD2
V: TRBV12-5
size: NA
J: TRBJ2-7
DNA: TGTGCTAGTGGTTTGGTCGAGCGGGAGGGCCTCGGCGAGCAGTACTTC
CDR3: CASGLVEREGLGEQYF

D: NA
V: TRBV7-6
size: many
J: TRBJ1-4
DNA: TGTGCCAGCAGCCCGTGGCCAGGGGATGAAAAACTGTTTTTT
CDR3: CASSPWPGDEKLFF

D: NA
V: TRBV7-2
size: NA
J: TRBJ2-7
DNA: TGTGCCAGCAGCTTAGGCGCCCAGACGTCCTACGAGCAGTACTTC
CDR3: CASSLGAQTSYEQYF

D: TRBD2
V: TRBV18
size: many
J: TRBJ2-7
DNA: TGTGCCAGCTCACCAGGAACTAGCGGGAGCTCCTACGAGCAGTACTTC
CDR3: CASSPGTSGSSYEQYF

D: NA
V: TRBV9
size: many
J: TRBJ1-2
DNA: TGTGCCAGCAGCCCCTCGGGGGGGATTACTAACTATGGCTACACCTTC
CDR3: CASSPSGGITNYGYTF